This paragraph covers one T cell receptor beta chain sequence. The V gene lost 3 bases and the J gene lost 7 bases, with 13 bases spanning the gap. Germline CDR1 and CDR2: KGHSH and LQKENI. The CDR3 has 14 amino acids. This sample is drawn from a study of blood T cell repertoires in COVID-19. The protocol was immunoSEQ multiplex PCR, while the TCRdb copy is restricted to in-frame clones and leaves out a portion. Among more than 250,000 clones listed, 86% were seen once. The sample taken for sequencing was peripheral blood. The rearrangement joins TRBV18 to TRBJ2-1, with D perhaps matching TRBD2 (6 bases). This sequence was found in a woman in her fifties or sixties with acute or convalescent COVID-19. The CDR3 sequence: CASSPPGLANEQFF. For the CDR3, the DNA is TGTGCCAGCTCACCCCCCGGGCTAGCGAATGAGCAGTTCTTC.